This T cell receptor (beta chain) was sequenced in a study of T cells in localized non-small cell lung cancer. The study's findings and limits: Peak T cell clonality was found in uninvolved adjacent lung, exceeding tumor.

Clones were read by immunoSEQ multiplex PCR, and TCRdb kept only the in-frame ones, dropping some. This table has approximately 3,200 clones, 25% to 30% appearing once. The germline gives CDR1 SGHNT, CDR2 YENEEA. V gave up 5 bases and J gave up 8 bases, with 16 bases separating them. The CDR3 is made up of 14 amino acids. As concerns this clone: The antigen is not known.

The chain recombines TRBV11-3 with TRBJ2-1; the D call may be TRBD1 or TRBD2 (5 bases each). The source material was lung tumor tissue, sampled before any cancer treatment. This receptor was taken from a man aged 40 to 70 with stage III lung adenocarcinoma. The CDR3 nucleotides are TGTGCCAGCAGCAGGGGACCGAATTCGGATGAGCAGTTCTTC. As protein: CASSRGPNSDEQFF.